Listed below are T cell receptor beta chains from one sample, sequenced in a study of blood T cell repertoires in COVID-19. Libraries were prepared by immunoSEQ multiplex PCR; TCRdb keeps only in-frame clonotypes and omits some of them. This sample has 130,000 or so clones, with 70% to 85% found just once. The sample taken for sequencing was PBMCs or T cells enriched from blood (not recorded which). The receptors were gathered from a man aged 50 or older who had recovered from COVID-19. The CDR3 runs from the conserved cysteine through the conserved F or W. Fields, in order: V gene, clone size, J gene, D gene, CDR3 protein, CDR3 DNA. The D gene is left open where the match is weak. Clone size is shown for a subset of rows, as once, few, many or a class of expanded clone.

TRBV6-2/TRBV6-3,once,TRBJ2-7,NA,CASSFPDTSYEQYF,TGTGCCAGCAGTTTTCCAGATACCTCCTACGAGCAGTACTTC
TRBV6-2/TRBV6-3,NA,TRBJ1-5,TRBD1,CASSYSGQEYQPQHF,TGTGCCAGCAGTTACTCGGGACAGGAGTATCAGCCCCAGCATTTT
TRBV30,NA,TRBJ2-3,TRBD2,CAWSKAGGTDTQYF,TGTGCCTGGAGCAAAGCGGGGGGCACAGATACGCAGTATTTT
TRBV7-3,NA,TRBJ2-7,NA,CASSLTSGYEQYF,TGTGCCAGCAGCTTAACTAGCGGCTACGAGCAGTACTTC
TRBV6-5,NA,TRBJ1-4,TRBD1,CASNQGGPNEKLFF,TGTGCCAGCAACCAGGGGGGACCTAATGAAAAACTGTTTTTT
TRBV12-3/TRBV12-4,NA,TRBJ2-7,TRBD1,CASSLRTGHEQYF,TGTGCCAGCAGCCTTAGGACAGGGCACGAGCAGTACTTC
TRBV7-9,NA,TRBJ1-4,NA,CASSFISNEKLFF,TGTGCCAGCAGCTTTATCAGTAATGAAAAACTGTTTTTT
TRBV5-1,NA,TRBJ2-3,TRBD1,CASSSGTGTSTDTQYF,TGCGCCAGCAGCTCAGGGACAGGCACTAGCACAGATACGCAGTATTTT
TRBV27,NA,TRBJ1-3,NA,CASSPGTFYSGNTIYF,TGTGCCAGCAGTCCCGGGACATTTTACTCTGGAAACACCATATATTTT
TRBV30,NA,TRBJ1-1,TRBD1,CAWSVWGTENTEAFF,TGTGCCTGGAGTGTGTGGGGGACAGAGAACACTGAAGCTTTCTTT
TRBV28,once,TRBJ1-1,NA,CASTDFRDTEAFF,TGTGCCAGCACCGATTTTCGGGACACTGAAGCTTTCTTT
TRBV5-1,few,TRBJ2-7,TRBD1,CASTAPDRGDYEQYF,TGCGCCAGCACCGCCCCCGACAGGGGAGACTACGAGCAGTACTTC
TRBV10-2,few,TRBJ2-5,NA,CASSAFAATGETQYF,TGCGCCAGCAGTGCCTTCGCGGCGACGGGAGAGACCCAGTACTTC
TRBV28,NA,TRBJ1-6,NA,CASSTDLENGDSPLHF,TGTGCCAGCAGCACGGACTTGGAGAATGGGGATTCACCCCTCCACTTT
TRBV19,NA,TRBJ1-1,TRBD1,CASSPRQGQEPEAFF,TGTGCCAGTAGTCCTCGACAGGGGCAGGAGCCTGAAGCTTTCTTT
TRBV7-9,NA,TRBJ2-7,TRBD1,CASSPRQGISYEQYF,TGTGCCAGCAGCCCTAGACAGGGGATCTCCTACGAGCAGTACTTC
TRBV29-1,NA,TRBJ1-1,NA,CSYLAGQGDTEAFF,TGCAGCTACCTAGCGGGGCAGGGAGACACTGAAGCTTTCTTT
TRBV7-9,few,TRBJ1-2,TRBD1,CASSLRDRGYGYTF,TGTGCCAGCAGCTTAAGGGACAGGGGGTATGGCTACACCTTC
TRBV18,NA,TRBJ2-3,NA,CASSPPSPADTQYF,TGTGCCAGCTCACCACCTAGCCCAGCAGATACGCAGTATTTT
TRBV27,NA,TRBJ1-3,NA,CASSLSWTVGNTIYF,TGTGCCAGCAGTTTATCCTGGACTGTTGGAAACACCATATATTTT
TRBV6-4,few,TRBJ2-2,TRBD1,CASIFRDRGTGELFF,TGTGCCAGCATTTTCCGGGACAGGGGCACCGGGGAGCTGTTTTTT